These T cell receptor beta chains were read from a single sample in a study of blood T cell repertoires in COVID-19. Here immunoSEQ multiplex PCR was the method, and the copy in TCRdb shows in-frame clones only, minus some. The sample has roughly 20,000 clones; approximately 93% are singletons. Sequenced sample: peripheral blood. Receptor source: a human donor in a cohort sampled during active COVID-19. CDR3s include the opening cysteine and the closing phenylalanine or tryptophan. The order of the fields is clone size, J gene, V gene, D gene, CDR3 DNA, CDR3 protein. A D gene is named only where the DNA matches it firmly. Clone size appears in some rows only: once, few, many, or a class for an expanded clone.

-,TRBJ1-2,TRBV28,TRBD1,TGTGCCAGCAGCCAGGGGGAGGTGGAAGGCTACACCTTC,CASSQGEVEGYTF
-,TRBJ1-3,TRBV11-2,-,TGTGCCAGCAGCAGATCGAGTCCGCGACACTTCTCTGGAAACACCATATATTTT,CASSRSSPRHFSGNTIYF
-,TRBJ2-7,TRBV2,-,TGTGCCAGCAGTGTAGGGGGCTACGAGCAGTACTTC,CASSVGGYEQYF
once,TRBJ2-3,TRBV6-5,-,TGTGCCAGCAGGGAGTCGGGAGCTAGCACAGATACGCAGTATTTT,CASRESGASTDTQYF
-,TRBJ2-5,TRBV24-1,TRBD2,TGTGCCACCAGTGACCCTACTAGCGGCCCACAAGAGACCCAGTACTTC,CATSDPTSGPQETQYF
-,TRBJ2-7,TRBV14,-,TGTGCCAGCAGCGACTCTCTTAGCGGCAGACCCTCCTACGAGCAGTACTTC,CASSDSLSGRPSYEQYF
-,TRBJ1-1,TRBV5-1,TRBD1,TGCGCCAGCAGCCCCGGGACAGCCTTTAGTAACATGAACACTGAAGCTTTCTTT,CASSPGTAFSNMNTEAFF
-,TRBJ1-5,TRBV6-6,TRBD1,TGTGCCAGCAGTCCGGACAGGTTCGGCAATCAGCCCCAGCATTTT,CASSPDRFGNQPQHF
-,TRBJ2-1,TRBV6-2/TRBV6-3,TRBD2,TGTGCCAGCAGTTATTTATCGGGACTAGCGGGCTTTGAGCAGTTCTTC,CASSYLSGLAGFEQFF
-,TRBJ2-7,TRBV7-9,-,TGTGCCAGCAGCTTAGTGGGCCGACTATCCGAGCAGTACTTC,CASSLVGRLSEQYF
-,TRBJ2-4,TRBV25-1,TRBD1,TGTGCCAGCAGTGAATCTGGTAAAGGGGGCGCAGCCAAAAACATTCAGTACTTC,CASSESGKGGAAKNIQYF
-,TRBJ2-3,TRBV6-5,-,TGTGCCAGCACCCGCAGGGATGGTAGGCAGTATTTT,CASTRRDGRQYF
-,TRBJ2-3,TRBV11-2,-,TGTGCCAGCAGCTTAGGTCCCAGGGTGGCAGATACGCAGTATTTT,CASSLGPRVADTQYF
-,TRBJ1-1,TRBV7-9,-,TGTGCCAGCAGCTTAACAGCTGAAGCTTTCTTT,CASSLTAEAFF
-,TRBJ2-7,TRBV3-1/TRBV3-2,-,TGTGCCAGCAGCCGACTTGCGGGTTCCTACGAGCAGTACTTC,CASSRLAGSYEQYF
-,TRBJ2-7,TRBV7-2,TRBD2,TGTGCCAGCAGCTTTAGCGGGAGTCCCAACGAGCAGTACTTC,CASSFSGSPNEQYF
-,TRBJ1-6,TRBV11-1,TRBD1,TGTGCCAGCAGCTTAGACAGGGGCGATTCACCCCTCCACTTT,CASSLDRGDSPLHF
-,TRBJ1-5,TRBV7-8,-,TGTGCCAGCACCCCGGAGGGAATTCGGCCCCAGCATTTT,CASTPEGIRPQHF
-,TRBJ1-2,TRBV15,-,TGTGCCACCAGCAGAGATCGAGGGACATATTATGGCTACACCTTC,CATSRDRGTYYGYTF
-,TRBJ2-1,TRBV12-3/TRBV12-4,-,TGTGCCAGCAACGGTGACAGAGACAATGAGCAGTTCTTC,CASNGDRDNEQFF
-,TRBJ2-1,TRBV4-2,TRBD1,TGTGCCAGCAGCCCGGGACAGGGGGCAAGGAATGAGCAGTTCTTC,CASSPGQGARNEQFF
-,TRBJ2-3,TRBV2,-,TGTGCCAGCAGTGAAGAACTAGGCCTCACAGATACGCAGTATTTT,CASSEELGLTDTQYF
-,TRBJ2-1,TRBV28,-,TGTGCCACCAGGCGGAAGACGGTAAATGAGCAGTTCTTC,CATRRKTVNEQFF
-,TRBJ2-1,TRBV3-1/TRBV3-2,TRBD2,TGTGCCAGCAGCCTCGGACTAGCGGGGGATAACTACAATGAGCAGTTCTTC,CASSLGLAGDNYNEQFF
-,TRBJ2-7,TRBV6-5,TRBD2,TGTGCCAGCAGTTCCTCCGGGACTACTTCCTACGAGCAGTACTTC,CASSSSGTTSYEQYF
once,TRBJ1-6,TRBV15,TRBD1,TGTGCCACCAGTCCGACAGGGGGCACTTCACCCCTCCACTTT,CATSPTGGTSPLHF
-,TRBJ1-5,TRBV6-2/TRBV6-3,TRBD1,TGTGCCAGCAGTTACGAAGGGGGCTTCAATCAGCCCCAGCATTTT,CASSYEGGFNQPQHF